This is a list of T cell receptor beta chains from one sample in a study of T cells expressing NK-cell markers. TCRdb reprocessed the 5' RACE reads, with one entry per CDR3 protein and no DNA. The sample is made up of 450,000 to 600,000 distinct CDR3 sequences, and the top ten hold approximately 3.6% of it. The sequencing input was blood T cells: a sorted CD56 or NKG2C T cell subset, CD4+ or CD8+ T cells, or bulk PBMC T cells (not recorded which). Source of these receptors: a man aged 18 to 30 in good health. Both conserved end residues are part of each CDR3.

v_gene,j_gene,CDR3aa
TRBV15,TRBJ2-2,CATSRAGNTGELFF
TRBV12-5,TRBJ2-1,CASAGLAGANEQFF
TRBV7-9,TRBJ2-5,CASSGHGVETQYF
TRBV6-5,TRBJ2-5,CASSYSRLGGETQYF
TRBV6-4,TRBJ2-1,CASSEGTSGSYEQFF
TRBV10-3,TRBJ1-4,CAIKTAGEKLFF
TRBV12-3/TRBV12-4,TRBJ2-2,CASSLKTSGRISGELFF
TRBV5-6,TRBJ2-3,CASSSVAGRGTDTQYF
TRBV5-5,TRBJ2-4,CASSLVGSKNIQYF
TRBV6-5,TRBJ2-1,CASSYLRGEQFF
TRBV12-3/TRBV12-4,TRBJ1-5,CASRGQGFGQPQHF
TRBV28,TRBJ1-6,CASSLRQGLGSGNSPLHF
TRBV12-3/TRBV12-4,TRBJ2-1,CASSYPRAHEQFF
TRBV2,TRBJ2-7,CASIGPVGNEQYF
TRBV7-8,TRBJ2-3,CASAREDTQYF
TRBV5-1,TRBJ2-1,CASSPGLSHNEQFF
TRBV5-1,TRBJ2-1,CASSLAPLTSSDEQFF
TRBV12-3/TRBV12-4,TRBJ2-7,CASKTTGASYEQYF
TRBV9,TRBJ1-1,CASSALNRDRTFEAFF
TRBV10-2,TRBJ2-1,CASRADRADYNEQFF
TRBV10-3,TRBJ2-3,CAISDQASGRPTDTQYF
TRBV7-9,TRBJ1-4,CASSGKEGSGRTNEKLFF
TRBV27,TRBJ2-2,CASSFVADSAGELFF
TRBV27,TRBJ2-2,CASSLYPGPNTGELFF
TRBV7-7,TRBJ1-1,CASSPGMWGVNTEAFF
TRBV5-1,TRBJ2-7,CASSLEASATYEQYF
TRBV7-2,TRBJ2-7,CASSSTGLAGYEQYF
TRBV21-1,TRBJ2-3,CASSKGRTDTQYF
TRBV20-1,TRBJ2-7,CSAIPGAGWSSYEQYF
TRBV7-9,TRBJ2-7,CASSLAAEYEQYF
TRBV7-2,TRBJ2-3,CASSRKAGRTDTQYF
TRBV12-3/TRBV12-4,TRBJ1-6,CASSSTHSPLHF
TRBV7-2,TRBJ2-3,CASSSAGVGTDTQYF
TRBV20-1,TRBJ2-7,CSAAGQGAYEQYF
TRBV29-1,TRBJ2-3,CSVVGTGPSEDTQYF
TRBV7-2,TRBJ2-7,CASSLYAGGVLTYEQYF
TRBV10-3,TRBJ1-3,CAISENGLISGNTIYF
TRBV24-1,TRBJ2-1,CATSDSWGNDNEQFF
TRBV29-1,TRBJ2-1,CSGYRTGVDEQFF
TRBV15,TRBJ2-3,CATSRGQTTDTQYF
TRBV4-1,TRBJ2-5,CASSQVSGRDQETQYF
TRBV28,TRBJ2-2,CASGPTGRLTGELFF
TRBV7-2,TRBJ2-1,CASSAPAGYNEQFF